These 32 T cell receptor beta chains originate from one sample sequenced in a study of cytomegalovirus exposure and HLA in healthy donors. The PCR made use of 60 Vbeta and 13 Jbeta primers. Measured with immunoSEQ multiplex PCR; TCRdb has only the in-frame clones, and not every one. The table has around 170,000 clones, over 70% seen once. Sequenced material: PBMCs. The receptors derive from a woman aged 45-60 years in good health and CMV-seropositive.

The CDR3 coding sequence is TGTGCCAGCAGAGCCGGGACAGGGGCGCTATTCTACACCGGGGAGCTGTTTTTT. Protein sequence: CASRAGTGALFYTGELFF. The rearrangement links TRBV25-1 to TRBJ2-2; 10 nucleotides line up with TRBD1. Germline V CDR1 and CDR2: MGHDK, SYGVNS. The V and J ends lost 6 bases and 3 bases, in that order; junction bases with no gene match: 13. The CDR3 covers 18 residues.

The CDR3 nucleotides read TGTGCCAGCAGCTTGGGGCTTAGCCGACTCACAGATACGCAGTATTTT. Its protein is CASSLGLSRLTDTQYF. V usage is TRBV5-5 and J usage is TRBJ2-3; no reliable D call. Germline V gene sequence: CDR1 SGHKS, CDR2 YYEKEE (reference sequence). CDR3 length: 16 amino acids. Between the trimmed V and J ends, which lost 0 bases and 2 bases, there was a span of 13 bases.

J is TRBJ1-5 and V is TRBV19; unclear D gene. The germline V and J ends were trimmed by 4 bases and 2 bases, with 12 bases remaining between them. Germline loops: CDR1 LNHDA, CDR2 SQIVND (reference sequence). The CDR3 runs 15 residues. CDR3 coding DNA: TGTGCCAGTAGTAAATACGTCGGGGGCAATCAGCCCCAGCATTTT. Translation: CASSKYVGGNQPQHF.

The chain has TRBV28 and TRBJ1-5; no definite D call. Germline values: CDR1 MDHEN, CDR2 SYDVKM. V was cut by 7 bases and J by 1 base, with 11 bases left in between. There are 14 residues in the CDR3. This chain's CDR3 is CASTAPQSNQPQHF. CDR3 coding DNA: TGTGCCAGCACCGCCCCACAAAGCAATCAGCCCCAGCATTTT.

J is TRBJ1-5 and V is TRBV15, with D maybe TRBD1 (6 bases). Trimming took 0 bases from V and 4 from J, leaving 10 bases between them. CDR3 length equals 15 residues. Germline-derived CDR1 and CDR2 are LNHNV and YYDKDF (reference sequence). The DNA for the CDR3 is TGTGCCACCAGCAGAGACAGGGGTAGGAATCAGCCCCAGCATTTT. The encoded protein is CATSRDRGRNQPQHF. Full variable domain (remainder filled in from reference TRBV15 and TRBJ1-5): DAMVIQNPRYQVTQFGKPVTLSCSQTLNHNVMYWYQQKSSQAPKLLFHYYDKDFNNEADTPDNFQSRRPNTSFCFLDIRSPGLGDTAMYLCATSRDRGRNQPQHFGDGTRLSIL.

The rearrangement links TRBV7-8 to TRBJ1-1; the D gene is possibly TRBD1 (5 bases). From germline, CDR1 is SGHVS and CDR2 FQNEAQ. There are 14 residues in the CDR3. The ends were cut back, 3 bases at V and 5 bases at J, with 13 bases in the middle. CDR3 bases: TGTGCCAGCAGCTTTAGACAGCCCTGGACTGAAGCTTTCTTT. Residues: CASSFRQPWTEAFF.

The V gene is TRBV13, the J gene TRBJ2-3, with 11 bases fitting TRBD2. Germline-derived CDR1 and CDR2 are PRHDT and FYEKMQ (reference sequence). Trimming at V came to 4 bases and at J to 4 bases, leaving 13 bases not matched to a gene. The CDR3 loop spans 18 amino acids. Here the CDR3 reads CASSSGLAGGQLADTQYF. In DNA, the CDR3 is TGTGCCAGCAGCTCTGGACTAGCGGGCGGGCAACTCGCAGATACGCAGTATTTT. Variable domain in full (rest from reference TRBV13 and TRBJ2-3): AAGVIQSPRHLIKEKRETATLKCYPIPRHDTVYWYQQGPGQDPQFLISFYEKMQSDKGSIPDRFSAQQFSDYHSELNMSSLELGDSALYFCASSSGLAGGQLADTQYFGPGTRLTVL.

The gene calls are TRBV2 and TRBJ2-2; 11 bases match TRBD1. Germline CDR1 reads SNHLY; CDR2 reads FYNNEI. Trimming at V came to 8 bases and at J to 4 bases, leaving 6 bases not matched to a gene. This CDR3 region has 15 residues. CDR3 amino acids: CASGIGTGGTGELFF. CDR3 nucleotides: TGTGCCAGCGGAATCGGGACAGGGGGCACCGGGGAGCTGTTTTTT.

V usage is TRBV5-1 and J usage is TRBJ2-7; 13 nucleotides agree with TRBD2. CDR1 SGHRS and CDR2 YFSETQ come from the germline V gene. V was pared by 2 bases and J by 5 bases, with 4 bases of the junction left unmatched. The CDR3 runs to 15 residues. The CDR3 reads CASSLGLAGANEQYF. CDR3 sequence (DNA): TGCGCCAGCAGCTTAGGACTAGCGGGAGCTAACGAGCAGTACTTC.

This clone has only a few counts. V is TRBV5-1 and J is TRBJ2-5; 11 nucleotides agree with TRBD2. CDR1 SGHRS and CDR2 YFSETQ come from the germline V gene. The ends lost 1 base at V and 1 base at J; junction bases unmatched: 3. The CDR3 loop spans 16 amino acids. The chain's CDR3 is CASSLTTSGSQETQYF. The CDR3, as DNA: TGCGCCAGCAGCTTGACAACTAGCGGGAGCCAAGAGACCCAGTACTTC.

The rearrangement uses TRBV5-1 and TRBJ2-1; tentative D call: TRBD2 (6 bases). The CDR3 sequence is 15 residues long. The V end lost 2 bases, the J end lost 4 bases, and 13 bases lay between the germline ends. Germline CDR1 and CDR2: SGHRS and YFSETQ. The CDR3 nucleotides are TGCGCCAGCAGCTTAGCGGGCCACGATTACAATGAGCAGTTCTTC. Amino acids: CASSLAGHDYNEQFF.

This clone was seen just once. V gene TRBV11-3 combines with J gene TRBJ1-5; D is ambiguous. Trimming left V 4 bases short and J 1 base short, with 5 bases between. CDR3 length equals 13 residues. Germline V gene lookup returns CDR1 SGHNT and CDR2 YENEEA. For the CDR3, the DNA is TGTGCCAGCAGCTCCCAGAGCAATCAGCCCCAGCATTTT. Protein sequence: CASSSQSNQPQHF.

In its sample, this clone was seen a few times. This rearrangement joins TRBV11-2 to TRBJ1-6; no reliable D call. The germline gives CDR1 SGHAT, CDR2 FQNNGV. Between the trimmed V and J ends, which lost 0 bases and 5 bases, there was a span of 5 bases. This CDR3 comprises 14 residues. This CDR3 is CASSLDQNNSPLHF. CDR3 sequence (DNA): TGTGCCAGCAGCTTAGATCAGAATAATTCACCCCTCCACTTT.

CDR3 region: CAGNLAGQETQYF. The DNA of the CDR3 is TGTGCCGGCAACCTGGCAGGTCAAGAGACCCAGTACTTC. The rearrangement links TRBV5-4 to TRBJ2-5; no definite D call. The germline CDR1 and CDR2 sequences are SGHNT and YYREEE (reference sequence). The CDR3 is 13 residues long. V was shortened by 10 bases and J by 2 bases, with 15 bases between the two germline ends.

The gene calls are TRBV9 and TRBJ1-3; tentatively, D is TRBD1 (5 bases). V lost 4 bases and J lost 0, with 11 bases in between. The CDR3 has 15 amino acids. Germline CDR1 is SGDLS and CDR2 is YYNGEE. CDR3: CASSRGTNSGNTIYF. The CDR3 nucleotides read TGTGCCAGCAGCCGGGGGACGAACTCTGGAAACACCATATATTTT.

This clone was observed a few times. The rearrangement joins TRBV28 to TRBJ2-3; D not certain. This CDR3 has 12 amino acids. Per the germline V gene, CDR1 is MDHEN and CDR2 is SYDVKM. V lost 4 bases and J lost 5, with 7 bases in between. The CDR3 protein is CASSSQVDTQYF. The CDR3 DNA sequence: TGTGCCAGCAGTTCCCAGGTAGATACGCAGTATTTT.

The chain combines TRBV6-1 with TRBJ1-1, with TRBD1 identical over 7 bases. The V gene's germline CDR1 is MNHNS and CDR2 SASEGT. The CDR3 loop spans 15 amino acids. Losses at the gene ends were 7 bases for V and 3 bases for J; bases not matched to a gene: 11. The CDR3 DNA is TGTGCCAGCAAAAACTTCGACAGGGCGGACACTGAAGCTTTCTTT. It yields the protein CASKNFDRADTEAFF.

This clone was observed once. An end of the junction differs from the germline gene, which may be a read error. This chain links TRBV7-2 with TRBJ2-6, with a weak D call TRBD1 (5 bases). The CDR3 runs 13 residues. CDR1 and CDR2 (germline): SGHTA, FQGNSA. The CDR3 loop is CASSSSGANGLTF. The DNA of the CDR3 is TGTGCCAGCAGCTCCTCTGGGGCCAACGGCCTGACTTTC.

The gene calls are TRBV19 and TRBJ2-7; 15 bases match TRBD2. V dropped 5 bases and J dropped 3; count of bases not matched to a gene: 8. Germline CDR1 is LNHDA and CDR2 is SQIVND (reference sequence). This CDR3 contains 17 residues. The CDR3 region has the DNA TGTGCCAGTAGTCCCCGGGGACTAGCGGGGGGTTACTACGAGCAGTACTTC. Its protein product is CASSPRGLAGGYYEQYF.

This chain links TRBV29-1 with TRBJ2-5; 8 bases are shared with TRBD2. V was clipped by 4 bases and J by 3 bases; unmatched bases: 1. The germline V gene encodes CDR1 SQVTM and CDR2 ANQGSEA. The CDR3 length is 12 residues. DNA of the CDR3: TGCAGCGTTGCACTAGCGGAAGAGACCCAGTACTTC. Protein product: CSVALAEETQYF.

V gene TRBV30 combines with J gene TRBJ1-2; 8 nucleotides match TRBD1. V shed 4 bases, J shed 4 bases, and the junction held 8 bases outside the gene matches. Per the germline V gene, CDR1 is GTSNPN and CDR2 is SVGIG (reference sequence). This CDR3 is built from 14 residues. CDR3 protein: CAWTQGAGAYGYTF. The CDR3 DNA reads as TGTGCCTGGACCCAGGGGGCAGGGGCCTATGGCTACACCTTC. The full variable domain, its missing parts supplied by reference TRBV30 and TRBJ1-2, is SQTIHQWPATLVQPVGSPLSLECTVEGTSNPNLYWYRQAAGRGLQLLFYSVGIGQISSEVPQNLSASRPQDRQFILSSKKLLLSDSGFYLCAWTQGAGAYGYTFGSGTRLTVV.

Only a few counts were recorded for this clone. The chain is built from TRBV30 and TRBJ2-2; D unclear. V lost 2 bases, J lost 6 bases, and 7 bases lay in between. CDR1 is GTSNPN and CDR2 is SVGIG in the germline V gene (reference sequence). The CDR3 length is 12 residues. The CDR3 region has the DNA TGTGCCTGGAGTTTTAACTCCGGGGAGCTGTTTTTT. Translating it yields CAWSFNSGELFF.

This rearrangement joins TRBV11-2 to TRBJ1-5; D ambiguous. V gave up 3 bases and J gave up 2 bases, with 8 bases separating them. This CDR3 region has 14 residues. CDR1 is SGHAT and CDR2 is FQNNGV in the germline V gene. CDR3 loop: CASSLSIGNQPQHF. In nucleotides, the CDR3 is TGTGCCAGCAGCTTGAGCATTGGCAATCAGCCCCAGCATTTT.

The CDR3 loop reads CASSDIQNTEAFF. The CDR3 region has the DNA TGTGCCAGTAGTGACATTCAGAACACTGAAGCTTTCTTT. The chain recombines TRBV19 with TRBJ1-1; D not certain. Trimming left V 5 bases short and J 1 base short, with 8 bases between. CDR1 LNHDA and CDR2 SQIVND come from the germline V gene (reference sequence). The length of the CDR3 is 13 residues.

This clone has a single count. CDR3 in amino acids: CASSMRTDSYEQYF. CDR3 in DNA: TGTGCCAGCAGCATGAGGACAGACTCCTACGAGCAGTACTTC. The V and J genes are TRBV5-6 and TRBJ2-7; D might be TRBD1 (6 bases). V was clipped by 4 bases and J by 0 bases, with 11 bases between them. CDR3 length: 14 amino acids. Germline V gene sequence: CDR1 SGHDT, CDR2 YYEEEE.

This chain uses TRBV19 with TRBJ2-1; 7 bases fit TRBD1. This CDR3 region has 16 residues. Germline V gene data show CDR1 as LNHDA and CDR2 as SQIVND (reference sequence). V lost 6 bases to trimming and J lost 5 bases; unmatched junction nucleotides: 13. CDR3 amino acids: CASSDPTGSSNNEQFF. For the CDR3, the DNA is TGTGCCAGTAGCGACCCGACAGGGTCCTCTAACAATGAGCAGTTCTTC.

This chain joins TRBV11-3 and TRBJ1-2; D not certain. V gave up 3 bases and J gave up 11 bases, with 19 bases separating them. The CDR3 runs to 14 residues. Germline V gene data show CDR1 as SGHNT and CDR2 as YENEEA. The CDR3 loop reads CASSFSDMTGAYTF. For the CDR3, the DNA is TGTGCCAGCAGCTTTAGTGATATGACGGGAGCGTACACCTTC.

V and J are TRBV6-5 and TRBJ1-5, with D maybe TRBD1 (5 bases). Trimming took 7 bases from V and 5 from J, leaving 12 bases between them. The germline gives CDR1 MNHEY, CDR2 SVGAGI. The CDR3 covers 13 residues. The CDR3 nucleotides read TGTGCCAGCACTAAGGGGATGGATCAGCCCCAGCATTTT. This sequence encodes CASTKGMDQPQHF.

This clone was picked up one time. V is TRBV20-1 and J is TRBJ1-2; TRBD1 matches at 7 bases. V shed 6 bases and J 6 bases; nucleotides not matched to a gene: 4. Germline V gene lookup returns CDR1 DFQATT and CDR2 SNEGSKA (reference sequence). This CDR3 spans 11 amino acids. The CDR3 reads CSATTGDGYTF. CDR3 nucleotide sequence: TGCAGTGCAACCACAGGGGATGGCTACACCTTC.

This clone was seen a handful of times. This chain uses TRBV29-1 with TRBJ1-2; 8 bases agree with TRBD1. Germline loops: CDR1 SQVTM, CDR2 ANQGSEA. This CDR3 is 16 amino acids long. V was pared by 1 base and J by 4 bases, with 11 bases of the junction left unmatched. The CDR3 DNA reads TGCAGCGTTGAAGCCGGCTCAGGGGGCACTTCCTATGGCTACACCTTC. It specifies CSVEAGSGGTSYGYTF.

The gene calls are TRBV9 and TRBJ1-1; possibly TRBD1 for D (5 bases). This CDR3 has 14 residues. V gave up 4 bases and J gave up 1 base, with 11 bases separating them. Germline CDR1 reads SGDLS; CDR2 reads YYNGEE. The CDR3: CASSPRGGNTEAFF. CDR3 coding DNA: TGTGCCAGCAGCCCACGGGGGGGGAACACTGAAGCTTTCTTT.

The chain employs TRBV4-1 and TRBJ2-5; the match to TRBD1 covers 12 bases. Trimming took 3 bases from V and 4 from J; bases not matched to a gene: 6. The germline V gene has CDR1 MGHRA and CDR2 YSYEKL. The CDR3 spans 16 residues. This CDR3 is CASSQTGTGGRETQYF. CDR3 nucleotides: TGCGCCAGCAGCCAGACCGGGACAGGGGGCAGAGAGACCCAGTACTTC.